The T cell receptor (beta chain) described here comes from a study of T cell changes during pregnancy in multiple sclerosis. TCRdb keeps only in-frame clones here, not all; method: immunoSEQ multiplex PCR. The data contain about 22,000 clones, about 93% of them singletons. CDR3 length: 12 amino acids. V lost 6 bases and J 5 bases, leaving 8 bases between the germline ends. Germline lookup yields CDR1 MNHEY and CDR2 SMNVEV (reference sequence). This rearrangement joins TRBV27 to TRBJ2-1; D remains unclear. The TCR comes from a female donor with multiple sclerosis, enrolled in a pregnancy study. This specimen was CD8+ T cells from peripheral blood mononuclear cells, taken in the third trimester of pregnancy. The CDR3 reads CASSSRDNEQFF. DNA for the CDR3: TGTGCCAGCAGCTCTAGAGACAATGAGCAGTTCTTC.